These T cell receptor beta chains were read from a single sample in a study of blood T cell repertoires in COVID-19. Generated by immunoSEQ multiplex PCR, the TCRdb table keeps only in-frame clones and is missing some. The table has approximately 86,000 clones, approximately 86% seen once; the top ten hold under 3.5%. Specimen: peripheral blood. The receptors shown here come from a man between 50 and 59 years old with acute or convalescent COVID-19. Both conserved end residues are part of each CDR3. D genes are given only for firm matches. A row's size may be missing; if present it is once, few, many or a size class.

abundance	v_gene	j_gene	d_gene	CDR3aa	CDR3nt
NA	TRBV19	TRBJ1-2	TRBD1	CASRGGGTGFSRGYTF	TGTGCCAGTAGAGGAGGTGGGACAGGGTTTAGTCGCGGCTACACCTTC
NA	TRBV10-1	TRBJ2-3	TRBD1	CASSPGQGSTDTQYF	TGCGCCAGCAGTCCGGGACAGGGAAGCACAGATACGCAGTATTTT
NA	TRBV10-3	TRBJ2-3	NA	CAIRQGGSQDTQYF	TGTGCCATCAGACAGGGTGGATCACAGGATACGCAGTATTTT
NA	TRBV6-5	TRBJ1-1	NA	CASSYSHNTEAFF	TGTGCCAGCAGTTACTCACACAACACTGAAGCTTTCTTT
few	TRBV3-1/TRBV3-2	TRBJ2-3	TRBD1	CASSKGTGLVTDTQYF	TGTGCCAGCAGCAAAGGGACAGGGTTAGTAACAGATACGCAGTATTTT
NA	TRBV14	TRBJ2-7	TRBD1	CASSQGAGQGYEQYF	TGTGCCAGCAGCCAAGGGGCGGGACAGGGGTACGAGCAGTACTTC
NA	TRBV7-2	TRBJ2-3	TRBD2	CASSPQLGLAGRTDTQYF	TGTGCCAGCAGCCCACAACTGGGACTAGCGGGGCGGACAGATACGCAGTATTTT
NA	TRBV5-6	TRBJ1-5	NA	CASSLQFNQPQHF	TGTGCCAGCAGCTTACAGTTTAATCAGCCCCAGCATTTT
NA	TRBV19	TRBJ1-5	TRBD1	CASSTDREVSNQPQHF	TGTGCCAGTAGTACGGACAGGGAGGTGAGCAATCAGCCCCAGCATTTT
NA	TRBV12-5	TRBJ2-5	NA	CASALIQGTFQETQYF	TGTGCTAGTGCCCTAATACAGGGGACTTTCCAAGAGACCCAGTACTTC
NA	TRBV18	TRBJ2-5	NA	CASSPLMGGSETQYF	TGTGCCAGCTCACCTCTTATGGGAGGTTCGGAGACCCAGTACTTC
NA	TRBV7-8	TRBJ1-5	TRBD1	CASSSRTSGTGLLTQHF	TGTGCCAGCAGCTCGCGAACCTCCGGGACAGGCCTTCTCACCCAGCATTTT
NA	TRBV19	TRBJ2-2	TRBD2	CASLRSGRIGELFF	TGTGCCAGTCTTCGTAGCGGGAGAATCGGGGAGCTGTTTTTT
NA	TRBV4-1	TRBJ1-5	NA	CASSQVFPGYSNQPQHF	TGCGCCAGCAGCCAAGTTTTCCCAGGGTATAGCAATCAGCCCCAGCATTTT
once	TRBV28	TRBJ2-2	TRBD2	CASSLIGLARNTGELFF	TGTGCCAGCAGTCTCATCGGACTAGCGAGAAACACCGGGGAGCTGTTTTTT
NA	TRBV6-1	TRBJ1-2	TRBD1	CASSEVGTDSRYGYTF	TGTGCCAGCAGTGAAGTGGGGACAGATTCTCGGTATGGCTACACCTTC
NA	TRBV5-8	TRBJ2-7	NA	CASSSTRDIWGEQYF	TGTGCCAGCAGCTCGACCCGGGACATATGGGGCGAGCAGTACTTC
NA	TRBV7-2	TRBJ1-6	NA	CASSLGVGGGSPLHF	TGTGCCAGCAGCTTAGGGGTAGGGGGGGGTTCACCCCTCCACTTT
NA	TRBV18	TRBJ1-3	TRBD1	CASSPPSGGGNTIYF	TGTGCCAGCTCACCACCTTCAGGGGGCGGAAACACCATATATTTT
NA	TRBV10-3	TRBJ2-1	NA	CAIRKVGDNEQFF	TGTGCCATCAGGAAGGTAGGGGACAATGAGCAGTTCTTC
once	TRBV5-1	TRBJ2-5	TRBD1	CASSPAQGVETQYF	TGCGCCAGCAGCCCTGCTCAGGGGGTAGAGACCCAGTACTTC
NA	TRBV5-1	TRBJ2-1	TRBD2	CASSLGLAGAGSYNEQFF	TGCGCCAGCAGCTTGGGACTAGCGGGAGCCGGCTCCTACAATGAGCAGTTCTTC